The clone carrying this T cell receptor (beta chain) appeared a single time. The data are from a study of identifying expanded T cells in peripheral blood. Per the germline V gene, CDR1 is LNHNV and CDR2 is YYDKDF (reference sequence). Trimming stripped 7 bases from V and 2 bases from J, with 15 bases between. CDR3 length equals 15 residues. Using immunoSEQ multiplex PCR, the repertoire was profiled, and TCRdb retains in-frame clones only, with some absent. This repertoire shows approximately 130,000 clones, 84% found once; its top ten account for over 3%. Sequencing was done on a sample of blood. This TCR derives from a person aged 18 to 75 in good health. The V and J genes are TRBV15 and TRBJ1-5; D is possibly TRBD1 (6 bases). CDR3 sequence (DNA): TGTGCCACCACTAAGGGGGACACGGGCAATCAGCCCCAGCATTTT. Translation: CATTKGDTGNQPQHF.